The 8 T cell receptor beta chains reported below all come from one sample, sequenced in a study of cytomegalovirus exposure and HLA in healthy donors. Both 60 Vbeta primers and 13 Jbeta primers went into the PCR. The table came from immunoSEQ multiplex PCR; TCRdb's copy has only in-frame clones and leaves some out. The sample carries 110,000 or so clones, 77% recorded once. The sequenced material came from PBMCs. The source of these receptors is a man over 45 in good health and CMV-seropositive.

This clone showed up just a few times. In nucleotides, the CDR3 is TGTGCCAGCAACCCGCGGGGGTACTCCTACAATGAGCAGTTCTTC. This gives the protein CASNPRGYSYNEQFF. J is TRBJ2-1 and V is TRBV27; 7 bases align to TRBD2. The V gene end was trimmed by 7 bases and the J gene end by 0 bases; junction bases not matched to a gene: 6. CDR1 is MNHEY, CDR2 SMNVEV, per germline (reference sequence). The CDR3 loop spans 15 amino acids.

This clone was counted between two and nine times. The chain combines TRBV28 with TRBJ1-2; the D gene is possibly TRBD1 (6 bases). The V gene's germline CDR1 is MDHEN and CDR2 SYDVKM. V lost 4 bases and J lost 2, with 11 bases in between. CDR3 length equals 14 residues. CDR3 sequence reads: CASSSTTGNYGYTF. Written as DNA, the CDR3 is TGTGCCAGCAGTTCAACGACAGGAAACTATGGCTACACCTTC.

V usage is TRBV9 and J usage is TRBJ2-2, with D possibly matching TRBD1 (6 bases). The V end lost 0 bases, the J end lost 1 base, and 10 bases lay between the germline ends. This CDR3 has 16 residues. Germline V CDR1 and CDR2: SGDLS, YYNGEE. The CDR3 nucleotides read TGTGCCAGCAGCGTAGGCCAGGGGATGAACACCGGGGAGCTGTTTTTT. This gives the protein CASSVGQGMNTGELFF.

The J gene is TRBJ2-1, the V gene TRBV2; TRBD2 matches at 9 bases. CDR1 SNHLY and CDR2 FYNNEI come from the germline V gene. The CDR3 is 15 residues long. J gave up 3 bases and V 4 bases, and 4 bases lay outside the gene matches. The CDR3 nucleotides are TGTGCCAGCAGTGGACTAGCGGAAAACTACAATGAGCAGTTCTTC. Translated: CASSGLAENYNEQFF.

This sequence joins TRBV2 and TRBJ2-1, with 7 nucleotides matching TRBD2. From germline, CDR1 is SNHLY and CDR2 FYNNEI. V lost 5 bases, J lost 4 bases, and 5 bases stayed unmatched. There are 14 residues in the CDR3. The CDR3 spells CASSPGGTYNEQFF. CDR3 nucleotide sequence: TGTGCCAGCAGTCCGGGGGGAACTTACAATGAGCAGTTCTTC.

This clone has a handful of counts. This rearrangement joins TRBV2 to TRBJ2-5; 9 nucleotides agree with TRBD1. With 6 bases clipped from V and 4 bases from J, the junction kept 6 bases outside the gene matches. The germline CDR1 and CDR2 sequences are SNHLY and FYNNEI. The CDR3 is 14 amino acids. The CDR3 spells CASRTGGGRETQYF. CDR3 in DNA: TGTGCCAGCAGGACAGGGGGTGGGAGAGAGACCCAGTACTTC.

The chain recombines TRBV11-2 with TRBJ1-2; tentative D call: TRBD1 (5 bases). The germline gives CDR1 SGHAT, CDR2 FQNNGV. The V and J ends lost 4 bases and 2 bases respectively, with 11 bases between them. CDR3 size: 14 residues. The CDR3 region has the DNA TGTGCCAGCAGCTCGTCGACAGTAAACTATGGCTACACCTTC. As protein: CASSSSTVNYGYTF.

The chain is built from TRBV16 and TRBJ1-1, with a tentative D call TRBD1 (6 bases). V lost 4 bases to trimming and J lost 3 bases, with 12 bases between them. The germline gives CDR1 KGHSY, CDR2 FQNENV. The CDR3 totals 14 residues. CDR3 DNA: TGTGCCAGCAGCCCAAATTACAGGGACACTGAAGCTTTCTTT. Its translation: CASSPNYRDTEAFF.